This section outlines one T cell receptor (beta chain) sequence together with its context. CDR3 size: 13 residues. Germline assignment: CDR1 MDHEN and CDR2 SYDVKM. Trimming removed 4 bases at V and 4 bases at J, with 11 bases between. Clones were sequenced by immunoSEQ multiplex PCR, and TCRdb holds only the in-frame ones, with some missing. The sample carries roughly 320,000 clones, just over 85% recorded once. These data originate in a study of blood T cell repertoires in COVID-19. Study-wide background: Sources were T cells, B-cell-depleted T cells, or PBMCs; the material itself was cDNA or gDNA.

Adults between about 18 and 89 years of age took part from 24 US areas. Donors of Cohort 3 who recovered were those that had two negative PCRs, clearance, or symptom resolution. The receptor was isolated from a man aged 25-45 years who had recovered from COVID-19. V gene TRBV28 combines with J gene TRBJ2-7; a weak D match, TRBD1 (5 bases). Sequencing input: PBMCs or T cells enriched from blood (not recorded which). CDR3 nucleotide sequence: TGTGCCAGCAGTTCCCGACAGTTGTACGAGCAGTACTTC. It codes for CASSSRQLYEQYF.